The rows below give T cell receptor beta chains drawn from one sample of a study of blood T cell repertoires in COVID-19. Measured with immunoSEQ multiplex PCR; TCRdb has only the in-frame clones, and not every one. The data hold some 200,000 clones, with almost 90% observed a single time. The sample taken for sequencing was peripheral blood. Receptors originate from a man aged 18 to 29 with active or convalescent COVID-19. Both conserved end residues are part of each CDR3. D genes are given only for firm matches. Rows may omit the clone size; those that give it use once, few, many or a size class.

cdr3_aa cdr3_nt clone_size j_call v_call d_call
CASSLRTGGSAYTF TGTGCCAGCAGTCTTAGGACAGGGGGTAGTGCCTACACCTTC NA TRBJ1-2 TRBV6-5 TRBD1
CASSSLRGTSGSASYEQYF TGTGCCAGCAGCTCCCTTCGAGGGACTAGCGGGTCGGCCTCCTACGAGCAGTACTTC once TRBJ2-7 TRBV5-4 TRBD2
CASSLTAGSDSPLHF TGTGCCAGCAGCCTTACCGCCGGGTCCGATTCACCCCTCCACTTT NA TRBJ1-6 TRBV9 NA
CASSQHRGSKNIQYF TGCGCCAGCAGCCAACACAGAGGGTCCAAAAACATTCAGTACTTC NA TRBJ2-4 TRBV4-3 NA
CASRIRVAGELFF TGTGCCAGCAGGATTAGAGTTGCCGGGGAGCTGTTTTTT NA TRBJ2-2 TRBV12-3/TRBV12-4 NA
CAIMAGAGVGSSTDTQYF TGTGCCATCATGGCTGGCGCGGGAGTGGGAAGTAGCACAGATACGCAGTATTTT NA TRBJ2-3 TRBV10-3 TRBD2
CASNRGTGNQPQHF TGTGCCAGCAACAGAGGGACAGGCAATCAGCCCCAGCATTTT once TRBJ1-5 TRBV5-6 TRBD1
CASSLGAYEQYF TGCGCCAGCAGCTTGGGGGCATACGAGCAGTACTTC NA TRBJ2-7 TRBV5-1 NA
CASSLATSDTQYF TGTGCCAGCAGCCTCGCGACATCAGATACGCAGTATTTT NA TRBJ2-3 TRBV5-6 NA
CASSFGTSLDEQFF TGCGCCAGCAGCTTCGGGACTAGTTTAGATGAGCAGTTCTTC NA TRBJ2-1 TRBV5-1 TRBD2
CASSPGTSGSLGDTQYF TGTGCCAGCAGTCCCGGGACTAGCGGGAGTTTAGGGGATACGCAGTATTTT NA TRBJ2-3 TRBV6-6 TRBD2